A selection of T cell receptor beta chains follows, all from one sample in a study of T-cell reconstitution after alpha-beta-depleted transplantation in children. MiXCR, applied by TCRdb to the PCR reads, yields one record per CDR3 protein. The sample records about 540,000 distinct CDR3 sequences, approximately 20% being singletons. This sample comprised PBMCs from the stem cell graft donor, obtained from the stem cell graft. The receptors stem from a human donor who donated a stem cell graft to a child with acute lymphoblastic leukemia. The CDR3 runs from the conserved cysteine through the conserved F or W. A D gene is named only where the DNA matches it firmly. Clone size is given for some rows only: seen once, a few or many times, or a class if the clone is expanded.

d_call	j_call	v_call	clone_size	cdr3_nt	cdr3_aa
TRBD2	TRBJ2-3	TRBV20-1	few	TGCAGTGCTAGAGACCCTAGCGGGCAGCACGGCGGGACAGATACGCAGTATTTT	CSARDPSGQHGGTDTQYF
-	TRBJ2-7	TRBV5-1	-	TGCGCCAGCAGCTCTCTAAATACCTACGAGCAGTACTTC	CASSSLNTYEQYF
-	TRBJ2-1	TRBV15	-	TGTGCCACCAGCAGAGGGGGGGAACGGGGGTGGAATGAGCAGTTCTTC	CATSRGGERGWNEQFF
TRBD2	TRBJ2-7	TRBV29-1	few	TGCAGCGTCCTAGGACTAGCGGGAGTCCGGGAAGAGCAGTACTTC	CSVLGLAGVREEQYF
-	TRBJ2-3	TRBV29-1	-	TGCAGCGTTGAACACGACGGTACGACGCAGTATTTT	CSVEHDGTTQYF
-	TRBJ1-5	TRBV12-3/TRBV12-4	few	TGTGCCAGCAGCCCCGACAGGTTAGCGAATCAGCCCCAGCATTTT	CASSPDRLANQPQHF
TRBD2	TRBJ2-1	TRBV4-2	few	TGTGCCAGCAGCCAAGTGGGACTAGCGGGAGGAGGGAGTGAGCAGTTCTTC	CASSQVGLAGGGSEQFF
-	TRBJ2-1	TRBV27	few	TGTGCCAGCAGTTTTGGCAGCGTTAATGAGCAGTTCTTC	CASSFGSVNEQFF
TRBD1	TRBJ1-5	TRBV12-3/TRBV12-4	-	TGTGCCAGCAGTTTTTGGGACAGGGTTAGTCAGCCCCAGCATTTT	CASSFWDRVSQPQHF
-	TRBJ2-3	TRBV12-3/TRBV12-4	few	TGTGCCAGCAGTTTCGATCGTGGGGGCACAGATACGCAGTATTTT	CASSFDRGGTDTQYF
-	TRBJ2-1	TRBV15	-	TGTGCCACCAGCAGAGATCGAATCGGTGAGCAGTTCTTC	CATSRDRIGEQFF
TRBD1	TRBJ2-1	TRBV12-3/TRBV12-4	-	TGTGCCAGCAGAAGGGACAGGGGGCGATCGTATGAGCAGTTCTTC	CASRRDRGRSYEQFF
-	TRBJ1-1	TRBV18	few	TGTGCCAGCTCACCAGGAAAGGGGTTCGACACTGAAGCTTTCTTT	CASSPGKGFDTEAFF
-	TRBJ2-7	TRBV3-1	few	TGTGCCAGCAGCCAAGTAGCCACCGGTGAGCAGTACTTC	CASSQVATGEQYF
-	TRBJ2-5	TRBV24-1	few	TGTGCCACCAGCGAAGCTACGGGATTCAATAAAGAGACCCAGTACTTC	CATSEATGFNKETQYF
TRBD2	TRBJ2-1	TRBV6-2/TRBV6-3	few	TGTGCCAGCAGTTACTCGACTAGCTCGCATGAGCAGTTCTTC	CASSYSTSSHEQFF
TRBD2	TRBJ2-1	TRBV3-1	-	TGTGCCAGCAGCCAATTGATGGTAGCGGGAGAGGACGGCGCCTACAATGAGCAGTTCTTC	CASSQLMVAGEDGAYNEQFF
TRBD1	TRBJ1-2	TRBV5-1	-	TGCGCCAGCAGCGCCGGGACAGAGGGCTATGGCTACACCTTC	CASSAGTEGYGYTF
-	TRBJ2-1	TRBV21-1	-	TGTGCCAGCAGCAAAGATTTGGCTATTGGGGAGCAGTTCTTC	CASSKDLAIGEQFF
-	TRBJ2-3	TRBV27	few	TGTGCCAGCAGCTCTTGGGGGGCCACAGATACGCAGTATTTT	CASSSWGATDTQYF
-	TRBJ1-5	TRBV7-8	-	TGTGCCAGCAGCTCCTGGGGCAGCAATCAGCCCCAGCATTTT	CASSSWGSNQPQHF
TRBD1	TRBJ1-5	TRBV5-1	-	TGCGCCAGCAGCCAGACAGGGGGACCCCATCAGCCCCAGCATTTT	CASSQTGGPHQPQHF
-	TRBJ2-7	TRBV4-2	once	TGTGCCAGCAGCCCCGAGTCGAGCGCCTCCTACGAGCAGTACTTC	CASSPESSASYEQYF
-	TRBJ1-1	TRBV20-1	-	TGCAGTTCCCAGAGTCCCCAACCGATTACAGAAAACACTCAAGCTTTCTTT	CSSQSPQPITENTQAFF
-	TRBJ1-3	TRBV5-5	-	TGTGCCAGCAGCCCCTACCCGGGCTCTGGAAACACCATATATTTT	CASSPYPGSGNTIYF
TRBD1	TRBJ2-2	TRBV9	many	TGTGCCAGCAGCGCCCTCGACAGGGGTGGGACCGGGGAGCTGTTTTTT	CASSALDRGGTGELFF
TRBD2	TRBJ2-1	TRBV4-1	many	TGCGCCAGCAGCCACATGGTCTCCGGGACTAGCGTCCGCAATGAGCAGTTCTTC	CASSHMVSGTSVRNEQFF
-	TRBJ2-7	TRBV5-1	few	TGCGCCAGCAGCTTGGGAGGCCCACAACTCCACGAGCAGTACTTC	CASSLGGPQLHEQYF
TRBD2	TRBJ2-3	TRBV6-1	few	TGTGCCAGCGGACCCATAGCGGGTGGCACAGATACGCAGTATTTT	CASGPIAGGTDTQYF
TRBD2	TRBJ2-1	TRBV14	-	TGTGCCAGCAGCCAAACCCTAGCGGGAGGATACAATGAGCAGTTCTTC	CASSQTLAGGYNEQFF
TRBD1	TRBJ2-1	TRBV30	-	TGTGCCTGGAGTAGACAGGGGGCGAGGAATGAGCAGTTCTTC	CAWSRQGARNEQFF
TRBD2	TRBJ2-2	TRBV5-1	-	TGCGCCAGTGAAGCGGGGGGCCGGACCGGGGAGCTGTTTTTT	CASEAGGRTGELFF
-	TRBJ2-7	TRBV7-9	-	TGTGCCAACAGCTTAAGGGAGTCCAGCTCCTACGAGCAGTACTTC	CANSLRESSSYEQYF
-	TRBJ2-5	TRBV29-1	-	TGCAGCGTTGAAGTACCTCTGGAGACCCAGTACTTC	CSVEVPLETQYF
TRBD2	TRBJ2-7	TRBV5-1	few	TGCGCCAGCAGCCCCTTCGTAGCTAGCGGTGCCTACGAGCAGTACTTC	CASSPFVASGAYEQYF
TRBD1	TRBJ1-6	TRBV12-3/TRBV12-4	-	TGTGCCAGCAGTATATCAGGGGGCAATTCACCCCTCCACTTT	CASSISGGNSPLHF
TRBD2	TRBJ2-2	TRBV4-1	-	TGCGCCAGCAGAACTAAACCGGGACTAGGGAGGAGGGGGGAGCTGTTTTTT	CASRTKPGLGRRGELFF
-	TRBJ1-5	TRBV4-2	-	TGTGCCTGCAGCCAAGATTATCGGCAGAATAGCAATCAGCCCCAGCATTTT	CACSQDYRQNSNQPQHF
-	TRBJ2-5	TRBV24-1	-	TGTGCCACCAGTGACTCCCGGACCTTCCTCAGGGAGACCCAGTACTTC	CATSDSRTFLRETQYF
-	TRBJ2-2	TRBV29-1	-	TGCAGCGTCAACGAGAACACCGGGGAGCTGTTTTTT	CSVNENTGELFF
TRBD2	TRBJ2-5	TRBV12-3/TRBV12-4	once	TGTGCCAGCAGTTCGGGACTAGCGGGTGGTATCAAAGAGACCCAGTACTTC	CASSSGLAGGIKETQYF
-	TRBJ2-7	TRBV3-1	-	TGTGCCAGCAGCCAAGCCCCGGACTACGAGCAGTACTTC	CASSQAPDYEQYF
TRBD2	TRBJ2-3	TRBV5-1	-	TGCGCCAGCAGCTTGGCGCCTAGCGGAGTTAGGGATACGCAGTATTTT	CASSLAPSGVRDTQYF
-	TRBJ2-7	TRBV21-1	-	TGTGCCAGCGAAGCAGGGGGCTACGAGCAGTACTTC	CASEAGGYEQYF
-	TRBJ2-1	TRBV12-3/TRBV12-4	few	TGTGCCAGCAGACCGACCGGGACTCTATACAATGAGCAGTTCTTC	CASRPTGTLYNEQFF
-	TRBJ2-3	TRBV9	-	TGTGCCAGCAGCGTAACCCGATTAGATACGCAGTATTTT	CASSVTRLDTQYF
-	TRBJ2-7	TRBV5-1	many	TGCGCCAGCAGCTTGAAGGGGGCCTACGAGCAGTACTTC	CASSLKGAYEQYF
TRBD2	TRBJ2-3	TRBV5-1	-	TGCGCCAGCAGGCTGGGACTAGCGGGAGATACGCAGTATTTT	CASRLGLAGDTQYF
-	TRBJ2-3	TRBV29-1	many	TGCAGCGTTGATGTAGATACGCAGTATTTT	CSVDVDTQYF
-	TRBJ1-2	TRBV4-1	few	TGCGCCAGCAGCCACTTTGCAGGGATCAACTATGGCTACACCTTC	CASSHFAGINYGYTF
-	TRBJ2-3	TRBV12-3/TRBV12-4	few	TGTGCCAGCAGTTTTTACATCCCAGATACGCAGTATTTT	CASSFYIPDTQYF
TRBD2	TRBJ2-5	TRBV9	-	TGTGCCAGCAGCGTCTCTCGGGGGGAAGAGACCCAGTACTTC	CASSVSRGEETQYF
TRBD1	TRBJ2-1	TRBV10-3	-	TGTGCCATCAGTTCTGGACAGGGGGCGGGTGAGCAGTTCTTC	CAISSGQGAGEQFF